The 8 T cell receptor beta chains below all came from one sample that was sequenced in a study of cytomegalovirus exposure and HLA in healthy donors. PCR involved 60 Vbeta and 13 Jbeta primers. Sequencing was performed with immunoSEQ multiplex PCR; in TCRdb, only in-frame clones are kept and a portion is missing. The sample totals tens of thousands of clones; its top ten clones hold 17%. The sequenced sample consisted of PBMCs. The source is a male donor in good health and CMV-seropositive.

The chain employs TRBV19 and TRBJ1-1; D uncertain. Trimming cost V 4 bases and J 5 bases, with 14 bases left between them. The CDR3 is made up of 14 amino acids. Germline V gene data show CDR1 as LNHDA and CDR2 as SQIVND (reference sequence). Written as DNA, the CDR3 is TGTGCCAGTAGTACATTCGACGGAGGGACTGAAGCTTTCTTT. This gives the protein CASSTFDGGTEAFF.

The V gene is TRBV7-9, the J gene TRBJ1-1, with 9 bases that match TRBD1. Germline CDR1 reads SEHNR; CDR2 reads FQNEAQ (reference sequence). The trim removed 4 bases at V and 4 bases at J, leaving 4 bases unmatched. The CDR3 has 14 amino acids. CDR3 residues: CASSSTGGSTEAFF. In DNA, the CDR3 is TGTGCCAGCAGCTCAACAGGGGGCAGCACTGAAGCTTTCTTT.

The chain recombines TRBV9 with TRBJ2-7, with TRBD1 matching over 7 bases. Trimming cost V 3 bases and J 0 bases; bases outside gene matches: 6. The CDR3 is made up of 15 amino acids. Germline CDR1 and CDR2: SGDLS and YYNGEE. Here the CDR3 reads CASSAHGDSSYEQYF. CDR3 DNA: TGTGCCAGCAGCGCCCACGGGGACAGCTCCTACGAGCAGTACTTC.

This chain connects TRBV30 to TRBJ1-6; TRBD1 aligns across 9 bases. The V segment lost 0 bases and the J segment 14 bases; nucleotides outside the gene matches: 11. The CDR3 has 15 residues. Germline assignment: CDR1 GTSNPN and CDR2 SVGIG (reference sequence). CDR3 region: CAWSVAGQGKVALHF. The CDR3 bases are TGTGCCTGGAGTGTAGCGGGACAGGGTAAGGTGGCCCTCCACTTT.

The CDR3 region has the DNA TGTGCCAGCAGCGTCGGTACTAGCGGGGGTTACGAGCAGTACTTC. Encoded protein: CASSVGTSGGYEQYF. The rearrangement uses TRBV9 and TRBJ2-7, with TRBD2 matching over 11 bases. This CDR3 comprises 15 residues. V gave up 2 bases and J gave up 4 bases; unmatched junction bases: 5. The germline CDR1 and CDR2 sequences are SGDLS and YYNGEE.

The CDR3 reads CASSWDLNTEAFF. In DNA form, the CDR3 reads TGCGCCAGCAGCTGGGACTTGAACACTGAAGCTTTCTTT. The chain has TRBV5-1 and TRBJ1-1, with D possibly matching TRBD1 (5 bases). Germline loops: CDR1 SGHRS, CDR2 YFSETQ. This CDR3 contains 13 residues. V was shortened by 3 bases and J by 0 bases, with 6 bases between the two germline ends.

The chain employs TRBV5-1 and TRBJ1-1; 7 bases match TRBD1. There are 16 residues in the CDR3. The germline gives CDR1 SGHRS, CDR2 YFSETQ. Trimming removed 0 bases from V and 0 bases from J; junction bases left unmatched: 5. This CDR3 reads CASSLEGANMNTEAFF. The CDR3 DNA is TGCGCCAGCAGCTTGGAGGGGGCTAATATGAACACTGAAGCTTTCTTT. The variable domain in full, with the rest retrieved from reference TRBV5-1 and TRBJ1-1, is KAGVTQTPRYLIKTRGQQVTLSCSPISGHRSVSWYQQTPGQGLQFLFEYFSETQRNKGNFPGRFSGRQFSNSRSEMNVSTLELGDSALYLCASSLEGANMNTEAFFGQGTRLTVV.

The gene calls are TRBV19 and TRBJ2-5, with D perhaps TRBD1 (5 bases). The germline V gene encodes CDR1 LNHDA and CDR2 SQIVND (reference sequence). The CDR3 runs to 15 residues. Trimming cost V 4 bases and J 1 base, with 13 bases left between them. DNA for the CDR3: TGTGCCAGTAGTAACCCCGACAGCACCCAAGAGACCCAGTACTTC. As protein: CASSNPDSTQETQYF.